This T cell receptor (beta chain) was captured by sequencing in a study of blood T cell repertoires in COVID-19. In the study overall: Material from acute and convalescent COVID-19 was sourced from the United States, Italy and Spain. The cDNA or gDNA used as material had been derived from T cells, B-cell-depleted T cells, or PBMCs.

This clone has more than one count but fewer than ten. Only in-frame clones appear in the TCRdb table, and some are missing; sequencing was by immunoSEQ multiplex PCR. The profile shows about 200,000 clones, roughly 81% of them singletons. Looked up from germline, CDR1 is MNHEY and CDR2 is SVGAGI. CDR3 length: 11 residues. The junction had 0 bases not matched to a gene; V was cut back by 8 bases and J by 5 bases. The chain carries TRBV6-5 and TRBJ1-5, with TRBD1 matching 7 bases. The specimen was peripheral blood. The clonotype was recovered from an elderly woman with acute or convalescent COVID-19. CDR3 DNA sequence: TGTGCCAGCCAGGGGGATCAGCCCCAGCATTTT. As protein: CASQGDQPQHF.